The 8 T cell receptor delta chains listed next were all sequenced from one sample in a study of γδ T cells in repeated Plasmodium falciparum infection. Gammadelta T cells were flow-sorted from PBMC into Vgamma9/Vdelta2+ and Vdelta2-negative populations for bulk analysis. TCRdb processed the multiplex PCR reads again with the CATT caller. The sample carries 70,000 to 95,000 delta-chain clones, roughly 1.4% recorded once. What was sequenced was gamma-delta T cells from blood. The source is a pool of human donors (malaria-infected and uninfected, not separated).

This clone has only a few counts. The protein TCRdb lists belongs to a much larger clone and differs from this DNA's translation at residue 8, which points to a read error; the protein shown is made from the DNA. The rearrangement uses TRDV2 and TRDJ1, with D possibly being TRDD3 (5 bases). TCRdb supplies no J gene; here it was assigned by aligning the nucleotide sequence to germline. The V and J ends lost 0 bases and 2 bases respectively, with 15 bases between them. CDR3 length: 16 amino acids. CDR1 GEAIGNYY and CDR2 EKD come from the germline V gene. The chain's CDR3 is CACDTVGNTETDKLIF. For the CDR3, the DNA is TGTGCCTGTGACACCGTGGGGAATACTGAGACCGATAAACTCATCTTT.

With regard to this clone: TCRdb pairs this DNA with a much larger clone's protein that differs at residue 3, likely a read error; the protein shown was translated from the DNA. This rearrangement joins TRDV1 to TRDJ1; 8 bases agree with TRDD3. Germline matching of the DNA provided the J gene here, since TCRdb leaves it blank. Germline values: CDR1 TSWWSYY, CDR2 QGS. The CDR3 is 21 residues long. CDR3: CAPGELHSPTWLGDDTDKLIF. CDR3 DNA sequence: TGTGCTCCTGGGGAACTTCACAGTCCTACATGGCTGGGGGACGACACCGATAAACTCATCTTT.

Concerning this clone itself: This likely stems from a read error, as it lies one base from a far larger clone. This same CDR3 is encoded by further DNA sequences in the sample. The chain is built from TRDV1 and TRDJ1; D could derive from TRDD2 or TRDD3 (5 bases each). This CDR3 contains 25 residues. Trimming removed 0 bases at V and 2 bases at J, with 40 bases between. Germline V gives CDR1 TSWWSYY, CDR2 QGS. CDR3: CALGELLTALPGVLEVTLYTDKLIF. CDR3 DNA sequence: TGTGCTCTTGGGGAACTGTTGACAGCCCTACCCGGTGTACTGGAGGTCACACTGTATACCGATAAACTCATCTTT.

This sequence joins TRDV1 and TRDJ1, with 10 bases fitting TRDD3. No J gene was available from TCRdb, and it was assigned here by a germline match of the DNA. The V segment lost 0 bases and the J segment 3 bases; nucleotides outside the gene matches: 25. Germline-derived CDR1 and CDR2 are TSWWSYY and QGS. The CDR3 is made up of 23 amino acids. In nucleotides, the CDR3 is TGTGCTCTTGGGGAACTCAAGGACCCAGTTGTGGGGGATACTGGGGCATTCGCCGATAAACTCATCTTT. Translation: CALGELKDPVVGDTGAFADKLIF.

There are many counts of this clone. The gene calls are TRDV2 and TRDJ3; 10 bases are shared with TRDD3. CDR1 is GEAIGNYY, CDR2 EKD, per germline. Trimming at V came to 7 bases and at J to 0 bases, leaving 14 bases not matched to a gene. The CDR3 is 20 amino acids. CDR3 sequence: CAWDEVGDTRSSWDTRQMFF. DNA of the CDR3: TGTGCCTGGGACGAGGTGGGGGATACCCGGAGCTCCTGGGACACCCGACAGATGTTTTTC.

The chain carries TRDV2 and TRDJ3; 9 bases map to TRDD3. TCRdb gives no J gene; it was assigned here by matching the DNA to germline. V lost 4 bases to trimming and J lost 1 base; unmatched junction nucleotides: 7. CDR3 length: 18 amino acids. The V gene's germline CDR1 is GEAIGNYY and CDR2 EKD. The CDR3 protein is CACDPLTGGSWDTRQMFF. The CDR3 DNA sequence: TGTGCCTGTGATCCCCTTACTGGGGGATCCTGGGACACCCGACAGATGTTTTTC.

In this sample, this clone turned up a few times. This DNA's translation and the protein TCRdb lists, from a much larger clone, do not match at residue 11, likely due to a read error; the protein shown is translated from the DNA. The chain links TRDV2 to TRDJ1; the D is unclear. The germline gives CDR1 GEAIGNYY, CDR2 EKD. CDR3 length: 15 amino acids. CDR3 loop: CACDTRLGRTNKLIF. CDR3 sequence (DNA): TGTGCCTGTGACACCAGATTGGGTCGCACCAATAAACTCATCTTT.

This clone was counted only a few times. TCRdb's protein, taken from a much larger clone, differs from this DNA's translation at residue 9, likely owing to a read error; the protein displayed comes from the DNA. The rearrangement joins TRDV1 to TRDJ1, with a possible D match to TRDD3 (7 bases). The CDR3 spans 21 residues. The germline CDR1 and CDR2 sequences are TSWWSYY and QGS. Trimming removed 5 bases from V and 0 bases from J, with 31 bases in between. The CDR3 DNA sequence: TGTGCTCTTGGGAAAGGCTCCTACTGGGGAGTACGATTAGGGTACACCGATAAACTCATCTTT. It translates to CALGKGSYWGVRLGYTDKLIF.